These 5 T cell receptor beta chains share one sample of origin, sequenced in a study of identifying expanded T cells in peripheral blood. Profiled with immunoSEQ multiplex PCR; TCRdb holds only in-frame clones, not every one. This table holds about 63,000 clones, about 83% found once. The sample comprised blood. Every receptor here comes from a person aged 18 to 70 in good health.

Of note for this clone: Distinct nucleotide sequences in the sample also encode this CDR3. The rearrangement links TRBV5-1 to TRBJ1-2; no firm D call. The V gene lost 1 base and the J gene lost 3 bases, with 7 bases spanning the gap. Germline V gene lookup returns CDR1 SGHRS and CDR2 YFSETQ. The CDR3 consists of 13 residues. The CDR3 nucleotides read TGCGCCAGCAGCTTGTCCGGGGACTATGGCTACACCTTC. Protein: CASSLSGDYGYTF.

The chain is built from TRBV10-2 and TRBJ1-2; D call uncertain. V lost 0 bases and J lost 2, with 4 bases in between. The length of the CDR3 is 13 residues. The V gene's germline CDR1 is WSHSY and CDR2 SAAADI. CDR3 loop: CASSESENYGYTF. DNA of the CDR3: TGCGCCAGCAGTGAGTCGGAGAACTATGGCTACACCTTC.

The V call is TRBV2, the J call TRBJ2-1; TRBD2 is a possible D gene (6 bases). CDR3 length equals 14 residues. The germline V gene has CDR1 SNHLY and CDR2 FYNNEI. V was clipped by 7 bases and J by 0 bases, with 10 bases between them. This chain's CDR3 is CASKTSLSYNEQFF. CDR3 nucleotides: TGTGCCAGCAAGACTAGTCTCTCCTACAATGAGCAGTTCTTC. The whole variable domain, remainder taken from reference TRBV2 and TRBJ2-1, is EPEVTQTPSHQVTQMGQEVILRCVPISNHLYFYWYRQILGQKVEFLVSFYNNEISEKSEIFDDQFSVERPDGSNFTLKIRSTKLEDSAMYFCASKTSLSYNEQFFGPGTRLTVL.

CDR3 sequence: CASSVVPSGGETQYF. The CDR3 nucleotides are TGTGCCAGCAGCGTAGTCCCCTCCGGGGGAGAGACCCAGTACTTC. V is TRBV9 and J is TRBJ2-5, with D maybe TRBD2 (6 bases). CDR1 is SGDLS and CDR2 is YYNGEE in the germline V gene. The ends were cut back, 0 bases at V and 4 bases at J, with 13 bases in the middle. The CDR3 is 15 amino acids. The full variable domain, its missing parts supplied by reference TRBV9 and TRBJ2-5, is DSGVTQTPKHLITATGQRVTLRCSPRSGDLSVYWYQQSLDQGLQFLIQYYNGEERAKGNILERFSAQQFPDLHSELNLSSLELGDSALYFCASSVVPSGGETQYFGPGTRLLVL.

The chain carries TRBV6-1 and TRBJ1-2; TRBD1 agrees at 8 bases. V was pared by 2 bases and J by 4 bases, with 12 bases of the junction left unmatched. Germline V gene lookup returns CDR1 MNHNS and CDR2 SASEGT. The CDR3 has 17 residues. CDR3 in amino acids: CASSEIGGGQARYGYTF. For the CDR3, the DNA is TGTGCCAGCAGTGAAATCGGGGGGGGACAGGCCCGCTATGGCTACACCTTC.